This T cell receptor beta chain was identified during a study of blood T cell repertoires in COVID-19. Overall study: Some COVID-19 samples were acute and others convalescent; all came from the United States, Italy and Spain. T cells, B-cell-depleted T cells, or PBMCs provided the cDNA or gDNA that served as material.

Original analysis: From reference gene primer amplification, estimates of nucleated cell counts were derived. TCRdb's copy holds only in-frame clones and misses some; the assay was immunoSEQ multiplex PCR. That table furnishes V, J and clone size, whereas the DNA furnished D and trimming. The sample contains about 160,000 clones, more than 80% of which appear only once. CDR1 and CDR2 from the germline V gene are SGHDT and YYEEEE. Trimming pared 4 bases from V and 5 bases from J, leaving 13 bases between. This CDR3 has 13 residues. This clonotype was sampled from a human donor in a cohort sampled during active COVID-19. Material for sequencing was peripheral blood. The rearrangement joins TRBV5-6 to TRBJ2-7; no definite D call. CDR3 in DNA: TGTGCCAGCAGCCCCCGATTTAGCCACGAGCAGTACTTC. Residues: CASSPRFSHEQYF. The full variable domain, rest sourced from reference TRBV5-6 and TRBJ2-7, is DAGVTQSPTHLIKTRGQQVTLRCSPKSGHDTVSWYQQALGQGPQFIFQYYEEEERQRGNFPDRFSGHQFPNYSSELNVNALLLGDSALYLCASSPRFSHEQYFGPGTRLTVT.